This entry features one TCR beta chain sequence. The sample comes from a study of blood T cell repertoires in COVID-19. Study-wide background: Nucleic acid was either cDNA or gDNA, and it came from T cells, B-cell-depleted T cells, or PBMCs.

This CDR3 is built from 13 residues. V gave up 2 bases and J gave up 1 base, with 6 bases separating them. CDR1 SGHTA and CDR2 FQGNSA come from the germline V gene. Per the original data handling: Reference gene primers were amplified, and this amplification served to estimate nucleated cell counts. Profiling relied on immunoSEQ multiplex PCR, and the TCRdb table lists in-frame clones only, not all of them. D and trimming were read from the DNA, whereas the V and J calls and clone size are those reported in that table. The sample lists under 130,000 clones; around 88% were seen once. This TCR was sampled from a human donor in a cohort sampled during active COVID-19. The rearrangement joins TRBV7-2 to TRBJ2-7, with TRBD2 as a possible D gene (5 bases). Sequencing used peripheral blood. The CDR3 is CASSLPGSYEQYF. CDR3 DNA sequence: TGTGCCAGCAGCTTACCGGGGTCCTACGAGCAGTACTTC.